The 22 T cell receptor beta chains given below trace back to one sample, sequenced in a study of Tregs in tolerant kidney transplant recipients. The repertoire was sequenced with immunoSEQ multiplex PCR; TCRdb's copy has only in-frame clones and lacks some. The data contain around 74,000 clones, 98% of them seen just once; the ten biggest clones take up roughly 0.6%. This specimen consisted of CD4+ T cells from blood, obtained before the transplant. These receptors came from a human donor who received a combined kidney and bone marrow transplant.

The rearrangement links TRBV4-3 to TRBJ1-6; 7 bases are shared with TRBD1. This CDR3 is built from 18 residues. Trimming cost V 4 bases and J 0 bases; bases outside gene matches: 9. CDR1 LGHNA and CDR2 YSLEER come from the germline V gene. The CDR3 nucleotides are TGCGCCAGCAGCCGGGACAGTTGGGCGGGCTCCTATAATTCACCCCTCCACTTT. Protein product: CASSRDSWAGSYNSPLHF.

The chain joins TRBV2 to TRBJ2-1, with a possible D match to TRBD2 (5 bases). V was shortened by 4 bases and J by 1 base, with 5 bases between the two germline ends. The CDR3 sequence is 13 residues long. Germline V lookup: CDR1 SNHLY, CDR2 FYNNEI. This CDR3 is CASSGGSYNEQFF. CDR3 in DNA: TGTGCCAGCAGTGGAGGGTCCTACAATGAGCAGTTCTTC. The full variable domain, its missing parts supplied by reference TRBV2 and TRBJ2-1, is EPEVTQTPSHQVTQMGQEVILRCVPISNHLYFYWYRQILGQKVEFLVSFYNNEISEKSEIFDDQFSVERPDGSNFTLKIRSTKLEDSAMYFCASSGGSYNEQFFGPGTRLTVL.

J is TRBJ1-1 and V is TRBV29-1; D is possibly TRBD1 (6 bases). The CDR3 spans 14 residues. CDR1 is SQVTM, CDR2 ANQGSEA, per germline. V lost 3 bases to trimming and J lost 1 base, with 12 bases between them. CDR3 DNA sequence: TGCAGCGTTGAGCCTGTAGGGGGGAACACTGAAGCTTTCTTT. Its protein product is CSVEPVGGNTEAFF.

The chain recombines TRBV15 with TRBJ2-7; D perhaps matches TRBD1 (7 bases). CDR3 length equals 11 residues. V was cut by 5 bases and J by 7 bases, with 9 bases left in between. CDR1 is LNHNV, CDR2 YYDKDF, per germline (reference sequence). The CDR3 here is CATSPGGEQYF. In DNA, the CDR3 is TGTGCCACCAGCCCAGGGGGGGAGCAGTACTTC.

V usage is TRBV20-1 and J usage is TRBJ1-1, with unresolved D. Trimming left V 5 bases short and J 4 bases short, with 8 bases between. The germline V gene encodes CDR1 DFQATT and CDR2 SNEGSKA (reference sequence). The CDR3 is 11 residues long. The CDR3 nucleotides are TGCAGTGCTTCTCCGGTCACTGAAGCTTTCTTT. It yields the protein CSASPVTEAFF.

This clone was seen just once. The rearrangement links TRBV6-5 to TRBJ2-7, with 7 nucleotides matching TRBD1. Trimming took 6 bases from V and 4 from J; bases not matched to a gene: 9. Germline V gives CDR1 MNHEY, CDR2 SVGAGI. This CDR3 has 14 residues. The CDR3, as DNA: TGTGCCAGCAGGGCAAGACAGGGAAGATACGAGCAGTACTTC. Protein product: CASRARQGRYEQYF.

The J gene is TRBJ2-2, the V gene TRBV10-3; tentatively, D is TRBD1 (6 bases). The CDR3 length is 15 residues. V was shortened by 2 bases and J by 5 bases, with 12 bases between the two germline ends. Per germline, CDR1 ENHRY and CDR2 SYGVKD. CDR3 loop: CAISEGLRGTGELFF. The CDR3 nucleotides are TGTGCCATCAGTGAGGGCCTCAGGGGAACCGGGGAGCTGTTTTTT.

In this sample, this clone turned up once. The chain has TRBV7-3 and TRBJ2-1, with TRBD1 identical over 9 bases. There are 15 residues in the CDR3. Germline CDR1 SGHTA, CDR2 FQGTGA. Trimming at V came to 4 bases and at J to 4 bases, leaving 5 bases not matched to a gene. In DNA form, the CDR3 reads TGTGCCAGCAGCTCGTCTGGGACAGGGTACAATGAGCAGTTCTTC. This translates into CASSSSGTGYNEQFF. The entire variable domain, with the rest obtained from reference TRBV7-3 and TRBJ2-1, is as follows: GAGVSQTPSNKVTEKGKYVELRCDPISGHTALYWYRQSLGQGPEFLIYFQGTGAADDSGLPNDRFFAVRPEGSVSTLKIQRTERGDSAVYLCASSSSGTGYNEQFFGPGTRLTVL.

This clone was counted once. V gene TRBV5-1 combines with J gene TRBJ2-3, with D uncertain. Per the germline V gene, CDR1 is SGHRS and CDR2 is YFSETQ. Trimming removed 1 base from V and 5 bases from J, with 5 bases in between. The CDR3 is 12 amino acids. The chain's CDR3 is CASSLYVDTQYF. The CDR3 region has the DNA TGCGCCAGCAGCTTGTATGTAGATACGCAGTATTTT.

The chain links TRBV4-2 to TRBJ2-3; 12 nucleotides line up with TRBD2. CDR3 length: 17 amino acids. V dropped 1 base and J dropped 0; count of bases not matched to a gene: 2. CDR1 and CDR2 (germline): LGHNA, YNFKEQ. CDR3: CASSQGTSGRSTDTQYF. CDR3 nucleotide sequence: TGTGCCAGCAGCCAAGGTACTAGCGGGAGGAGCACAGATACGCAGTATTTT.

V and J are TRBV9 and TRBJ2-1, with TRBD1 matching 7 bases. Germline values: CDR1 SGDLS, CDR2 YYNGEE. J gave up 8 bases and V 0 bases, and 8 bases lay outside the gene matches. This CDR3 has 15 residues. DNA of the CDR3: TGTGCCAGCAGCGTAGGACAGGGATCGGGGTATGAGCAGTTCTTC. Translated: CASSVGQGSGYEQFF.

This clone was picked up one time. For the CDR3, the DNA is TGTGCCAGCAGCTTTGTCTCAGAAAACAATGAGCAGTTCTTC. This sequence encodes CASSFVSENNEQFF. The rearrangement uses TRBV7-3 and TRBJ2-1; unclear D gene. This CDR3 has 14 amino acids. CDR1 and CDR2 (germline): SGHTA, FQGTGA. Deletions cut 3 bases from V and 5 bases from J, with 11 bases between. Drawing the rest from reference TRBV7-3 and TRBJ2-1, the complete variable domain is GAGVSQTPSNKVTEKGKYVELRCDPISGHTALYWYRQSLGQGPEFLIYFQGTGAADDSGLPNDRFFAVRPEGSVSTLKIQRTERGDSAVYLCASSFVSENNEQFFGPGTRLTVL.

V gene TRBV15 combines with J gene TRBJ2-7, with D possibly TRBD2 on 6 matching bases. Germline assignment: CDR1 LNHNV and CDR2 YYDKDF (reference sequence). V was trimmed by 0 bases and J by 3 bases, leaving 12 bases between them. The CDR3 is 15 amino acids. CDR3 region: CATSRDGGSDYEQYF. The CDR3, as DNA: TGTGCCACCAGCAGAGATGGGGGGAGCGACTACGAGCAGTACTTC. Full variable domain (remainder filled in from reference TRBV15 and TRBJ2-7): DAMVIQNPRYQVTQFGKPVTLSCSQTLNHNVMYWYQQKSSQAPKLLFHYYDKDFNNEADTPDNFQSRRPNTSFCFLDIRSPGLGDTAMYLCATSRDGGSDYEQYFGPGTRLTVT.

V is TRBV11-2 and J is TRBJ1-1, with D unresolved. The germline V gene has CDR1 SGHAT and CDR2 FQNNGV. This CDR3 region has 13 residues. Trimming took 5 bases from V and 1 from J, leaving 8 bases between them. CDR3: CASSRPGNTEAFF. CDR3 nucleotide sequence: TGTGCCAGCAGCCGTCCGGGGAACACTGAAGCTTTCTTT.

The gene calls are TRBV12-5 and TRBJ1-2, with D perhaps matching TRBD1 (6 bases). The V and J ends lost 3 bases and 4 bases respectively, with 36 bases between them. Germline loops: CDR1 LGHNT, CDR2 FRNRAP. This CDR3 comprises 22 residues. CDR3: CASGLFFAGSGGRGFLVYGYTF. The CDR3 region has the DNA TGTGCTAGTGGTTTATTCTTTGCGGGGAGCGGGGGCAGGGGATTTTTGGTCTATGGCTACACCTTC.

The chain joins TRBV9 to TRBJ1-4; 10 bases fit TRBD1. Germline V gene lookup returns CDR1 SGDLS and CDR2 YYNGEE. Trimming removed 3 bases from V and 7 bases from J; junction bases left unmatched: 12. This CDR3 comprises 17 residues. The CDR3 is CASSAAGQGRSGEKLFF. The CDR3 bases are TGTGCCAGCAGCGCAGCGGGACAGGGGAGAAGTGGTGAAAAACTGTTTTTT.

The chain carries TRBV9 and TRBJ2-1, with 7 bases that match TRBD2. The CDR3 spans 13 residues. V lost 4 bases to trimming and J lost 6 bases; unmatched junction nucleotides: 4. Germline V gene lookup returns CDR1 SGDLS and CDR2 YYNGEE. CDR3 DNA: TGTGCCAGCAGCTATACTAGCGCCAATGAGCAGTTCTTC. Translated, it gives CASSYTSANEQFF.

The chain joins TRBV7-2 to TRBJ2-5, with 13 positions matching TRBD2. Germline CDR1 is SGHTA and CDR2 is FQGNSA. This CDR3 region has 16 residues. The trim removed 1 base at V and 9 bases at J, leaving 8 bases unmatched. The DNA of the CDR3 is TGTGCCAGCAGCTTAGTTAGGACTAGCGGGGGCCAGCCCCAGTACTTC. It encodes CASSLVRTSGGQPQYF.

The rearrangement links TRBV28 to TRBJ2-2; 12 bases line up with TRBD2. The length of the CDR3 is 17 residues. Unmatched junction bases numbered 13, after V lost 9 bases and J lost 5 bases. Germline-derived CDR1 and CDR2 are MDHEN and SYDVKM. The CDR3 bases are TGTGCCAGTTCCGGGACTAGCGGGTCTACGGGTACCGGGGAGCTGTTTTTT. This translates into CASSGTSGSTGTGELFF.

This chain's CDR3 is CASSPPGTSAYNEQFF. The CDR3 region has the DNA TGTGCCAGCAGCCCACCGGGGACTAGCGCCTACAATGAGCAGTTCTTC. This sequence joins TRBV7-3 and TRBJ2-1, with 10 bases identical to TRBD2. From germline, CDR1 is SGHTA and CDR2 FQGTGA. CDR3 length: 16 residues. The V gene end was trimmed by 5 bases and the J gene end by 2 bases; junction bases not matched to a gene: 6.

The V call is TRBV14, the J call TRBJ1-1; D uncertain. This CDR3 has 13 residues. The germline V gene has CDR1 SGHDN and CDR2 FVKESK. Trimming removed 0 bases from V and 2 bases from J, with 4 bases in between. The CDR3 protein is CASSQELNTEAFF. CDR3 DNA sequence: TGTGCCAGCAGCCAAGAATTAAACACTGAAGCTTTCTTT. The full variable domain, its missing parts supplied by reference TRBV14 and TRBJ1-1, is EAGVTQFPSHSVIEKGQTVTLRCDPISGHDNLYWYRRVMGKEIKFLLHFVKESKQDESGMPNNRFLAERTGGTYSTLKVQPAELEDSGVYFCASSQELNTEAFFGQGTRLTVV.

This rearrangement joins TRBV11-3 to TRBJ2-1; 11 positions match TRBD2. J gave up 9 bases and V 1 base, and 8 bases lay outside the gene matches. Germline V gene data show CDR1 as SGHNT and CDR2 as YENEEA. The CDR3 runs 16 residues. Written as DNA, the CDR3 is TGTGCCAGCAGCTTAGTCGGGACTAGCGGCGGAAGTGAGCAGTTCTTC. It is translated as CASSLVGTSGGSEQFF.